This T cell receptor beta chain came from a study of cytomegalovirus exposure and HLA in healthy donors. Germline loops: CDR1 SGHRS, CDR2 YFSETQ. The J segment lost 3 bases and the V segment lost 3 bases, leaving 6 bases of the junction unmatched. The CDR3 is 15 amino acids. The PCR made use of 60 Vbeta and 13 Jbeta primers. In the authors' workflow: Approximately 9.9 million shared chains were among the about 80 million unique TCR beta chains that a later analysis counted. Repertoires were generated with immunoSEQ multiplex PCR, while TCRdb's copy carries only in-frame clones and drops some. V and J calls and clone size are copied from that table; D and trimming were computed from the DNA. The data show some 180,000 clones, with around 80% seen just once and 1.5% to 2% held by the top ten.

This TCR came from a young woman in good health and CMV-seronegative. Sample: PBMCs. The rearrangement links TRBV5-1 to TRBJ1-1, with TRBD1 matching 9 bases. Here the CDR3 DNA reads TGCGCCAGCAGCTCCGACAGGGGGGATGACACTGAAGCTTTCTTT. Protein: CASSSDRGDDTEAFF.